This TCR beta chain came from a study of blood T cell repertoires in COVID-19. Study information: Collection of acute and convalescent COVID-19 samples took place in the United States, Italy and Spain.

Original methodology: Using reference gene primer amplification, nucleated cell counts were estimated. Clones were read by immunoSEQ multiplex PCR, and TCRdb kept only the in-frame ones, dropping some. The DNA was the basis for D and trimming; V, J and clone size are from that table. The sample shows about 220,000 clones, 82% of them seen only once. Participants were aged about 18 to 100 years from around 26 US areas. Participants' reported clinical history set cohort assignment. This CDR3 is built from 13 residues. V was clipped by 2 bases and J by 4 bases, with 9 bases between them. The germline CDR1 and CDR2 sequences are MNHEY and SVGAGI.

The V gene is TRBV6-5, the J gene TRBJ2-7, with a tentative D call TRBD2 (6 bases). The specimen was PBMCs or T cells enriched from blood (not recorded which). The origin of this receptor is an older woman who had recovered from COVID-19. The CDR3 DNA sequence: TGTGCCAGCAGTTACGCCGGGAGTTACGAGCAGTACTTC. Protein product: CASSYAGSYEQYF.